Below are 27 T cell receptor beta chains sequenced from a single sample in a study of breast tumors, draining lymph nodes, adjacent tissues. Using its own MiXCR run on the multiplex PCR reads, TCRdb lists one record per CDR3 protein. Of about 52,000 distinct CDR3 sequences listed, 42% are singletons. The specimen sequenced was breast tumor tissue. All receptors come from a female donor with breast cancer. Some clones in this sample may be carry-over from other donors' samples.

This clonotype was recorded many times. The chain recombines TRBV2 with TRBJ1-1; TRBD1 matches 9 bases. Germline V CDR1 and CDR2: SNHLY, FYNNEI. V lost 8 bases to trimming and J lost 5 bases; unmatched junction nucleotides: 6. There are 13 residues in the CDR3. DNA for the CDR3: TGTGCCAGCCCCACAGGGGGCCGGACTGAAGCTTTCTTT. Translated, it gives CASPTGGRTEAFF.

This chain uses TRBV7-2 with TRBJ1-1; possible D gene TRBD1, 5 bases. From germline, CDR1 is SGHTA and CDR2 FQGNSA. With 2 bases removed from V and 1 base from J, the gap between germline ends came to 5 bases. CDR3 length: 13 amino acids. CDR3 region: CASSLRGNTEAFF. CDR3 nucleotide sequence: TGTGCCAGCAGCTTAAGGGGGAACACTGAAGCTTTCTTT.

In its sample, this clonotype is medium-sized. V gene TRBV20-1 combines with J gene TRBJ2-3; D possibly corresponds to TRBD2 (6 bases). Trimming shortened V by 3 bases and J by 1 base, and 11 bases separated the two germline ends. CDR1 and CDR2 from the germline V gene are DFQATT and SNEGSKA (reference sequence). CDR3 size: 14 residues. The CDR3 DNA reads as TGCAGTGCTAGCAGGCCTAGCGGCACAGATACGCAGTATTTT. Its translation: CSASRPSGTDTQYF.

This clonotype was counted ten times or more. The rearrangement links TRBV24-1 to TRBJ2-5; 10 bases agree with TRBD2. V was pared by 5 bases and J by 4 bases, with 0 bases of the junction left unmatched. Germline lookup yields CDR1 KGHDR and CDR2 SFDVKD. This CDR3 contains 13 residues. The CDR3 sequence is CATSGLAGETQYF. As DNA, the CDR3 is TGTGCCACCAGTGGACTAGCGGGAGAGACCCAGTACTTC.

The sample holds many counts of this clonotype. The V call is TRBV5-6, the J call TRBJ2-3; 7 nucleotides agree with TRBD2. The CDR3 has 15 residues. Germline V gives CDR1 SGHDT, CDR2 YYEEEE. Germline trimming cut 9 bases from V and 1 base from J; bases unmatched to any gene: 11. CDR3: CATKRAGVGTDTQYF. DNA for the CDR3: TGTGCCACCAAACGGGCGGGAGTTGGCACAGATACGCAGTATTTT.

About this clonotype itself: This clone may be a read error of a much larger clone one base away. This chain links TRBV6-1 with TRBJ2-3, with D possibly TRBD2 on 5 matching bases. The germline CDR1 and CDR2 sequences are MNHNS and SASEGT. The CDR3 has 14 amino acids. CDR3 DNA sequence: TGTGCCAGCAGTCAAGCGAGGGAGCAAGATACGCAGTATTTT. Its protein product is CASSQAREQDTQYF.

The chain joins TRBV7-2 to TRBJ2-3; TRBD2 matches 11 bases. The CDR3 is 14 amino acids. The ends lost 7 bases at V and 8 bases at J; junction bases unmatched: 8. Per germline, CDR1 SGHTA and CDR2 FQGNSA. CDR3: CASNEGLAGGTQYF. The CDR3 DNA sequence: TGTGCCAGCAACGAAGGACTAGCGGGCGGTACGCAGTATTTT.

The J gene is TRBJ2-5, the V gene TRBV20-1, with a tentative D call TRBD1 (5 bases). Germline V gives CDR1 DFQATT, CDR2 SNEGSKA (reference sequence). V was pared by 1 base and J by 6 bases, with 12 bases between. This CDR3 is 13 amino acids long. In DNA form, the CDR3 reads TGCAGTGCTAGAGGGGGCCCAAAGAAGACCCAGTACTTC. Translated: CSARGGPKKTQYF.

This clonotype showed up many times. This chain joins TRBV25-1 and TRBJ2-1; the D gene is possibly TRBD2 (6 bases). This CDR3 is built from 15 residues. The germline CDR1 and CDR2 sequences are MGHDK and SYGVNS. Trimming cost V 1 base and J 7 bases, with 14 bases left between them. In DNA, the CDR3 is TGTGCCAGCAGTGAATTGGGCGGGAAGGTAAATGAGCAGTTCTTC. It encodes CASSELGGKVNEQFF. The full variable domain, with the rest looked up from reference TRBV25-1 and TRBJ2-1, is EADIYQTPRYLVIGTGKKITLECSQTMGHDKMYWYQQDPGMELHLIHYSYGVNSTEKGDLSSESTVSRIRTEHFPLTLESARPSHTSQYLCASSELGGKVNEQFFGPGTRLTVL.

This clonotype was counted at least ten times. This chain connects TRBV19 to TRBJ2-3; the D gene is possibly TRBD2 (5 bases). CDR1 and CDR2 from the germline V gene are LNHDA and SQIVND (reference sequence). The CDR3 loop spans 15 amino acids. The V and J ends lost 2 bases and 7 bases respectively, with 16 bases between them. The CDR3 DNA sequence: TGTGCCAGTAGTATACAGGCGGGCCGGATGTATACGCAGTATTTT. Amino acids: CASSIQAGRMYTQYF.

On this clonotype: No conserved phenylalanine or tryptophan is present at the end of the CDR3, so a read error is the likely explanation. The limits of the CDR3 on the DNA are not certain, so only TCRdb's listed CDR3 is given. V is TRBV7-9 and J is TRBJ1-3. The length of the CDR3 is 10 amino acids, counting both ends. CDR1 is SEHNR and CDR2 is FQNEAQ in the germline V gene (reference sequence). This CDR3 reads CASSLEQGLA.

On this clonotype itself: It may be a read error: a sequence one base away is much more abundant. The gene calls are TRBV9 and TRBJ2-1; a weak D match, TRBD2 (6 bases). CDR1 and CDR2 (germline): SGDLS, YYNGEE. This CDR3 has 14 residues. In nucleotides, the CDR3 is TGTGCCAGCAGCGGGGGACTCCCAGGGAATGAGCAGTCCTTC. This codes for CASSGGLPGNEQSF.

Concerning this clonotype itself: Here the CDR3 omits its conserved ending phenylalanine or tryptophan, so a read error is the likely source. The chain employs TRBV7-9 and TRBJ2-7, with D unresolved. Germline V lookup: CDR1 SEHNR, CDR2 FQNEAQ (reference sequence). The CDR3 is 13 residues long. Trimming removed 2 bases at V and 7 bases at J, with 12 bases between. As DNA, the CDR3 is TGTGCCAGCAGCTTAAGCCAGAACTATGAGCAGTACCTC. It is translated as CASSLSQNYEQYL.

This clonotype came up many times. This chain uses TRBV5-1 with TRBJ1-1, with a weak D call TRBD1 (5 bases). The CDR3 is made up of 16 amino acids. CDR1 and CDR2 from the germline V gene are SGHRS and YFSETQ. Trimming pared 7 bases from V and 0 bases from J, leaving 19 bases between. This CDR3 is CASGGGSNSLNTEAFF. DNA for the CDR3: TGCGCCAGCGGCGGGGGGTCGAATTCGCTGAACACTGAAGCTTTCTTT.

In regard to this clonotype: One junction end disagrees with the germline gene, perhaps due to a read error. This chain uses TRBV5-6 with TRBJ2-5, with TRBD2 identical over 11 bases. The CDR3 sequence is 13 residues long. Germline loops: CDR1 SGHDT, CDR2 YYEEEE. The CDR3 coding sequence is TGTGCCGGCAGCTTGCTAGCGGGAGGGACCCAGTACTTC. This gives the protein CAGSLLAGGTQYF.

On this clonotype: A single base separates this from a much larger clone, so it may be a read error. The V and J genes are TRBV20-1 and TRBJ1-2, with D unresolved. The length of the CDR3 is 12 residues. The germline CDR1 and CDR2 sequences are DFQATT and SNEGSKA (reference sequence). The CDR3 region has the DNA TGCAGTGCTAAGGACGGGGAGGCTGGCTCCACCTTC. Translated, it gives CSAKDGEAGSTF.

This clonotype was observed at least ten times. The chain has TRBV20-1 and TRBJ2-5, with D maybe TRBD2 (5 bases). The CDR3 covers 11 residues. V was shortened by 6 bases and J by 4 bases, with 9 bases between the two germline ends. Per germline, CDR1 DFQATT and CDR2 SNEGSKA (reference sequence). In nucleotides, the CDR3 is TGCAGTGCCCCACTAGGAGAGACCCAGTACTTC. Translated, it gives CSAPLGETQYF.

This clonotype has ten or more counts. The V call is TRBV18, the J call TRBJ2-3, with a possible D match to TRBD1 (6 bases). CDR1 is KGHSH and CDR2 is LQKENI in the germline V gene. The V end lost 0 bases, the J end lost 3 bases, and 10 bases lay between the germline ends. This CDR3 region has 15 residues. CDR3 in amino acids: CASSPPQGRTDTQYF. The CDR3 DNA follows: TGTGCCAGCTCACCACCCCAGGGGAGAACAGATACGCAGTATTTT.

The chain links TRBV10-3 to TRBJ2-3; D not certain. V gave up 4 bases and J gave up 2 bases, with 10 bases separating them. The CDR3 extends over 14 amino acids. Germline V gene sequence: CDR1 ENHRY, CDR2 SYGVKD. CDR3 protein: CAISGQDDTDTQYF. In DNA, the CDR3 is TGTGCCATCAGTGGCCAGGACGACACAGATACGCAGTATTTT.

This clonotype was seen a few times. One base away lies a much larger clone, so this may be a sequencing read error. The chain combines TRBV11-3 with TRBJ2-1; either TRBD1 or TRBD2 may supply D (7 bases each). The CDR3 extends over 15 amino acids. Germline CDR1 is SGHNT and CDR2 is YENEEA. The CDR3 here is CTSSPGGGRSNEQFF. As DNA, the CDR3 is TGTACCAGCAGCCCAGGGGGGGGGCGTAGCAATGAGCAGTTCTTC.

This clonotype was picked up a small number of times. This could be a read error, since a much larger clone is one nucleotide away. V gene TRBV7-2 combines with J gene TRBJ2-1, with TRBD2 as a possible D gene (6 bases). The CDR3 covers 13 residues. Germline V CDR1 and CDR2: SGHTA, FQGNSA. This CDR3 is CASSFGGENGQFF. The CDR3 DNA reads as TGTGCCAGCAGCTTCGGCGGGGAAAATGGGCAGTTCTTC.

The J gene is TRBJ1-1, the V gene TRBV29-1; D is perhaps TRBD1 (6 bases). The CDR3 runs to 11 residues. The germline CDR1 and CDR2 sequences are SQVTM and ANQGSEA. Between the trimmed V and J ends, which lost 5 bases and 5 bases, there was a span of 9 bases. CDR3 sequence reads: CSVKQGTEAFF. For the CDR3, the DNA is TGCAGCGTTAAACAGGGTACTGAAGCTTTCTTT.

This clonotype is labeled medium-sized. V gene TRBV29-1 combines with J gene TRBJ2-7; TRBD2 might be the D (5 bases). CDR3 length: 12 amino acids. V was clipped by 3 bases and J by 4 bases, with 10 bases between them. The germline V gene has CDR1 SQVTM and CDR2 ANQGSEA. The CDR3 DNA sequence: TGCAGCGTTGAGAGTAGCGAGTACGAGCAGTACTTC. Translating it yields CSVESSEYEQYF.

At least ten counts were recorded for this clonotype. The chain couples TRBV9 to TRBJ2-5; weak D call: TRBD2 (6 bases). Germline V gene lookup returns CDR1 SGDLS and CDR2 YYNGEE. CDR3 length: 14 residues. V was shortened by 0 bases and J by 3 bases, with 9 bases between the two germline ends. CDR3 residues: CASSVEGLKETQYF. Here the CDR3 DNA reads TGTGCCAGCAGCGTAGAGGGACTCAAAGAGACCCAGTACTTC.

The chain is built from TRBV29-1 and TRBJ2-1; 7 nucleotides agree with TRBD2. Germline trimming cut 8 bases from V and 2 bases from J; bases unmatched to any gene: 9. This CDR3 is 14 amino acids long. The germline gives CDR1 SQVTM, CDR2 ANQGSEA. In nucleotides, the CDR3 is TGCAGCCAAGATTTCGGGACTACCTACAATGAGCAGTTCTTC. Translating it yields CSQDFGTTYNEQFF.

This clonotype was seen a single time. Germline is not matched at one junction end, which may reflect a read error. The gene calls are TRBV11-2 and TRBJ2-5, with D unclear. The CDR3 length is 12 residues. Germline CDR1 and CDR2: SGHAT and FQNNGV. The CDR3 is CASTADGSTRYF. The CDR3 DNA follows: TGTGCCAGCACCGCCGACGGTTCGACCCGGTACTTC.

To note about this clonotype: The conserved closing phenylalanine or tryptophan is absent in this CDR3, likely reflecting a read error. No DNA is shown, since the ends of the CDR3 on it are uncertain; the CDR3 is the one TCRdb lists. V gene TRBV7-2 combines with J gene TRBJ2-5; no check of the table's D call, TRBD1, against the DNA was made. Inclusive of both ends, the CDR3 amounts to 8 amino acids. Germline CDR1 SGHTA, CDR2 FQGNSA. Here the CDR3 reads CASSFLWT.